This T cell receptor beta chain was captured by sequencing in a study of Ad26.COV2.S vaccination and SARS-CoV-2 variants (dated by TCRdb to the early 2020s). In the study overall: Vaccine-arm donors were drawn from COV1001, a multicentre, randomized, double-blind, placebo-controlled phase I-IIa trial of Ad26.COV2.S in healthy adults. Dosing of Ad26.COV2.S was intramuscular, at either 5x10^10 or 1x10^11 viral particles, delivered as one shot or as two shots spaced 56 days apart. The specificity and breadth of SARS-CoV-2-reactive T cell receptors after Ad26.COV2.S vaccination were assessed by TCRbeta repertoire sequencing. The TCR-sequenced set comprised approximately 30 samples: around 20 Ad26.COV2.S vaccine recipients, 5 placebo recipients and 8 SARS-CoV-2 convalescent individuals. Participants in the trial were split at random into five groups of five each, receiving low-dose or high-dose Ad26.COV2.S once or twice, or else placebo on both occasions. Throughout the experiments and outcome assessment, investigators stayed blinded to trial group allocation. Study-level results and caveats: Comparing responses between vaccine doses or regimens was not something the study was powered to do. It was noted by the authors that total T cell responses may have been underestimated by the TCR breadth and depth analyses. After vaccination, substantial breadth of spike-specific CD8+ and CD4+ T cell responses was reported. Spike-specific TCR breadth was higher in Ad26.COV2.S recipients than in placebo recipients (P = 0.0014). Vaccine and placebo recipients had comparable non-spike TCR breadth, which fits with the vaccine containing only spike.

To note about this clone: Its binding antigen is unknown. Per-base quality was not reported, and no clone a single base away is much larger than it.

This specimen's treatment or condition label, per the study, means: roughly 18 received Ad26.COV2.S at low or high dose, single or two shots; 5 received placebo; per-sample allocation not given. Repertoires of vaccine and placebo recipients were sequenced from samples taken on day 63 after the first injection. Cohort 1b enrolled fewer than 30 adults aged 18-55 years at a single site in Boston, USA, between 29 July and 7 August 2020. Ad26.COV2.S consisted of a replication-incompetent adenovirus type 26 vector by which a prefusion-stabilized SARS-CoV-2 spike protein from the original Wuhan strain was expressed. The immunoSEQ Assay was used to sequence TCRbeta CDR3 regions. After extraction, genomic DNA underwent amplification by bias-controlled multiplex PCR, followed by high-throughput sequencing. As for the authors' bioinformatics: To quantify the absolute abundance of every unique TCRbeta CDR3 region, sequences were collapsed and filtered. T cell fraction was estimated by normalization of TCRbeta template counts to usable DNA, with usable DNA being measured through amplification of reference genes present in all nucleated cells. Repertoire TCRs were annotated as SARS-CoV-2-specific when V gene, CDR3 amino acid sequence and J gene were exactly matched to a known reactive TCR set. MIRA supplied the reference SARS-CoV-2 TCR set, which was filtered for enrichment in COVID-19-positive ImmuneCODE repertoires so that public or cross-reactive TCRs were removed. Drawing on the MIRA antigens, annotated TCRs were analysed further at the level of specific ORF or position within ORF. Depth was the summed frequency of annotated unique rearrangements, while breadth was defined as annotated unique rearrangements over total unique productive rearrangements. Two-sided Wilcoxon rank-sum tests were applied when comparing TCR breadth between groups. The source is immuneACCESS, and TCRdb retained only in-frame sequences with V and J called. Part of the clones is not carried over; for the studies checked, unresolved V genes explain less than half of this, and the remainder is unexplained. The DNA was the basis for D and trimming; V, J and clone size are from that table. The sample data list 400,000 to 500,000 clones, and around 87% of these were observed just once. The top ten clones comprise approximately 4% of the sample.

V is reduced by 3 bases and J by 2 bases, leaving a spacing of 8 bases between them. Spanning cysteine to phenylalanine, the CDR3 consists of 14 amino acids. Only the CDR3 region is kept as DNA, spanning 42 bases read in frame from base 1. CDR1 and CDR2, per the germline V gene, are WSHSY and SAAADI. The sequence links TRBV10-2 to TRBJ1-5, with no reliable assignment of the D segment. The specimen comprised peripheral blood, sampled in a trial of Ad26.COV2.S vaccine versus placebo. This clonotype was sampled from a person aged 18 to 59 who received the Ad26.COV2.S COVID-19 vaccine or a placebo. CDR3 region: CASSDQMGNQPQHF. Here is the DNA: TGCGCCAGCAGTGATCAGATGGGCAATCAGCCCCAGCATTTT.